This T cell receptor (beta chain) originates from a study of blood T cells in healthy people across ages. Study-level points and caveats: Donors of long life had a larger count of naive CD4+ cells and greater diversity than aged donors. There was no known CMV status for donors, so expanded clonotype changes were possibly confounded.

This clonotype has just a few counts. What it binds is unknown. A J-beta primer mix and a sample-barcoded 5' primer were used in a second PCR of about 7 to 12 cycles. Each cDNA was tagged by a template-switch adaptor containing 12 random nucleotides. TCRdb re-derived calls from the 5' RACE reads in MiXCR, one entry per CDR3 protein. The data show 2 million or so distinct CDR3 sequences, about 50% seen once. V gave up 1 base and J gave up 8 bases, with 15 bases separating them. Germline CDR1 is SGHTA and CDR2 is FQGNSA. The CDR3 spans 15 residues. The sample was blood. The chain has TRBV7-2 and TRBJ2-1; D possibly corresponds to TRBD1 (5 bases). This receptor was identified in a woman between 40 and 50 years old in good health. The CDR3 sequence is CASSLGAGPGDEQFF. The CDR3 coding sequence is TGTGCCAGCAGCTTAGGGGCAGGGCCGGGCGATGAGCAGTTCTTC.